This passage covers 9 T cell receptor beta chains from one sample sequenced in a study of Graves' ophthalmopathy and Graves' hyperthyroidism. Amplification targeted the TCR beta CDR3 regions, with RNA transcripts as the source material. RT-PCR in the first round used HTBI primers; a second-round multiplex PCR followed. In TCRdb, the multiplex PCR reads were re-called with MiXCR into one record per CDR3 protein. The data show some 1.1 million distinct CDR3 sequences, approximately 35% seen once. Sequenced input: peripheral blood or thyroid tissue (not recorded which). Source of these receptors: an adult man with Graves' hyperthyroidism.

The CDR3 sequence is CASSSLPGIYEQYF. The DNA of the CDR3 is TGTGCCAGCAGTAGCCTCCCCGGGATCTACGAGCAGTACTTC. The chain recombines TRBV2 with TRBJ2-7; D may be TRBD2 (5 bases). Trimming took 5 bases from V and 3 from J, leaving 14 bases between them. The CDR3 runs to 14 residues. Germline assignment: CDR1 SNHLY and CDR2 FYNNEI.

This clonotype was seen ten or more times. The rearrangement joins TRBV9 to TRBJ2-5, with D possibly being TRBD1 (5 bases). The CDR3 sequence is 12 residues long. The V gene lost 3 bases and the J gene lost 2 bases, with 5 bases spanning the gap. Per germline, CDR1 SGDLS and CDR2 YYNGEE. CDR3 in DNA: TGTGCCAGCAGCGGACAGCAAGAGACCCAGTACTTC. The encoded protein is CASSGQQETQYF.

This clonotype was detected many times. The J gene is TRBJ1-1, the V gene TRBV15; D is undetermined. V lost 4 bases and J lost 0, with 15 bases in between. CDR3 length equals 16 residues. The V gene's germline CDR1 is LNHNV and CDR2 YYDKDF (reference sequence). Here the CDR3 reads CATSMPSGRMNTEAFF. CDR3 DNA: TGTGCCACCAGCATGCCGTCCGGACGGATGAACACTGAAGCTTTCTTT.

The V and J genes are TRBV12-3 or TRBV12-4 and TRBJ2-7; D not resolved. The CDR3 covers 15 residues. Trimming removed 7 bases at V and 4 bases at J, with 20 bases between. CDR3 sequence reads: CASTVGGRELYEQYF. DNA of the CDR3: TGTGCCAGCACCGTAGGTGGGCGAGAACTTTACGAGCAGTACTTC.

This clonotype was detected many times. The chain uses TRBV24-1 and TRBJ2-5; 8 bases are shared with TRBD1. Germline lookup yields CDR1 KGHDR and CDR2 SFDVKD. Trimming cost V 4 bases and J 2 bases; bases outside gene matches: 8. CDR3 length equals 16 residues. The CDR3 region has the DNA TGTGCCACCAGTGACCCCAAAAGGGACAGGCAAGAGACCCAGTACTTC. The encoded protein is CATSDPKRDRQETQYF.

This chain links TRBV5-1 with TRBJ2-5; TRBD2 matches 8 bases. Germline-derived CDR1 and CDR2 are SGHRS and YFSETQ. V shed 0 bases, J shed 5 bases, and the junction held 9 bases outside the gene matches. This CDR3 comprises 16 residues. Here the CDR3 DNA reads TGCGCCAGCAGCTTGGACGCCGGGAGGGCCTGGGAGACCCAGTACTTC. Its translation is CASSLDAGRAWETQYF.

Remarks on this clonotype: A much larger clone lies one base from this, so it may be a read error. The rearrangement joins TRBV9 to TRBJ2-5, with D perhaps given as TRBD1 or TRBD2 (6 bases each). The germline CDR1 and CDR2 sequences are SGDLS and YYNGEE. The CDR3 sequence is 15 residues long. The CDR3 DNA is TGTGCCAGCAGCCTCGGCCCGGGGGCTGAAGGGACCCAGTGCTTC. Encoded protein: CASSLGPGAEGTQCF.

This clonotype was counted at least ten times. The chain has TRBV20-1 and TRBJ2-2; TRBD2 agrees at 7 bases. CDR1 and CDR2 (germline): DFQATT, SNEGSKA (reference sequence). The CDR3 loop spans 14 amino acids. With 6 bases clipped from V and 6 bases from J, the junction kept 10 bases outside the gene matches. Written as DNA, the CDR3 is TGCAGTGCGGACGATCGACTAGCCGCCGGGGAGCTGTTTTTT. It encodes CSADDRLAAGELFF.

This clonotype was counted at least ten times. V usage is TRBV19 and J usage is TRBJ2-7; D perhaps matches TRBD1 (5 bases). The CDR3 has 15 residues. The germline V gene has CDR1 LNHDA and CDR2 SQIVND (reference sequence). Trimming cost V 3 bases and J 1 base, with 13 bases left between them. The CDR3 sequence: CASSIFPRVSYEQYF. The CDR3 region has the DNA TGTGCCAGTAGTATTTTCCCCAGGGTATCCTACGAGCAGTACTTC.